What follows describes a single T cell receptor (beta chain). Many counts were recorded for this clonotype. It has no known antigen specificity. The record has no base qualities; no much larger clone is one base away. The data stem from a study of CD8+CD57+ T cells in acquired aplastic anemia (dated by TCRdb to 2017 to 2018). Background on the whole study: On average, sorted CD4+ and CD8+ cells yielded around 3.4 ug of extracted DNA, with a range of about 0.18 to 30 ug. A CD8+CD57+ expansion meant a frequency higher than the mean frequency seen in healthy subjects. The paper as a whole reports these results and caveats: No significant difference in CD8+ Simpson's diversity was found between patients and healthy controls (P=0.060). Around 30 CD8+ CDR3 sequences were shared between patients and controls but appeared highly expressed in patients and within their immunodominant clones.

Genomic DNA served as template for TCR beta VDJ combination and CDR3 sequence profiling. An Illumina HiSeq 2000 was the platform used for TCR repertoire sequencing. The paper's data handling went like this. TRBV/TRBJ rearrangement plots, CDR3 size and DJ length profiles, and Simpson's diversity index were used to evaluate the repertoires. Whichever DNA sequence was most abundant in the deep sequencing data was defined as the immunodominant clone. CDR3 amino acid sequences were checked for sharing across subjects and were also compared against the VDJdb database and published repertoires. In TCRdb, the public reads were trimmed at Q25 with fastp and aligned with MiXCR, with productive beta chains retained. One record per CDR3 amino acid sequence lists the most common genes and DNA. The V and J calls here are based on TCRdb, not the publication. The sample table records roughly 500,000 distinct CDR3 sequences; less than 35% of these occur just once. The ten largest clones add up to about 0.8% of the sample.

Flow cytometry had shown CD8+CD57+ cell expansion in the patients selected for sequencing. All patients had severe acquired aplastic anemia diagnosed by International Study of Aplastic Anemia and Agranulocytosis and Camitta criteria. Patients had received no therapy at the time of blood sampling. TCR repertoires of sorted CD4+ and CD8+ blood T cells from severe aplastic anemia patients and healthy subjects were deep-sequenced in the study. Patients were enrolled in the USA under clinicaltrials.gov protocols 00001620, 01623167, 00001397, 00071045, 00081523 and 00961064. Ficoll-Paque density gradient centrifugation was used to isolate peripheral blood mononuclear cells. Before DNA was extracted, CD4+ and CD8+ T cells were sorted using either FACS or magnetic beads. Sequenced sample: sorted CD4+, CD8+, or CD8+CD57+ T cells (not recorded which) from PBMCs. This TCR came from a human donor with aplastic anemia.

At the DNA level, the sequence is TGTGCCAGCAGCTTAGGGGACAGAGACAATTCACCCCTCCACTTT. The translation is CASSLGDRDNSPLHF. The chain uses TRBV7-9 and TRBJ1-6; 7 nucleotides in the junction match TRBD1. Per the germline V gene (reference sequence), SEHNR is the CDR1 and FQNEAQ is the CDR2. The CDR3 spans 15 residues, from the cysteine through the phenylalanine. Solely the CDR3 DNA is kept, with 45 bases framed from the first base. V ends up 1 base short and J 7 bases short, with an unmatched junction base count of 4.